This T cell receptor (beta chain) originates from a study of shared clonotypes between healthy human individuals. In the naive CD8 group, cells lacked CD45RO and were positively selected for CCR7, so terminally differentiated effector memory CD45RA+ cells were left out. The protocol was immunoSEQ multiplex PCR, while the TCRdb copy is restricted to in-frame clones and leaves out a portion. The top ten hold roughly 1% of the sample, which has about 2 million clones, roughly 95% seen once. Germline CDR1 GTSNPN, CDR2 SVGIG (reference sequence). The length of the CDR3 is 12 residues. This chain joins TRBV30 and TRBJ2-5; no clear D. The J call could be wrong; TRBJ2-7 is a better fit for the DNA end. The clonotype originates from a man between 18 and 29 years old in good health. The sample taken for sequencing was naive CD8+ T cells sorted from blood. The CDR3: CAWSGTGYEQYF. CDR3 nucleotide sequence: TGTGCCTGGAGTGGGACCGGGTACGAGCAGTACTTC.